This passage covers 16 T cell receptor beta chains from one sample sequenced in a study of blood T cells in healthy people across ages. Primers used in a second PCR of about 6 to 11 cycles were a sample-barcoded 5' primer and a J-beta primer mix. TCRdb re-called the 5' RACE reads with MiXCR, one entry per CDR3 protein. The sample includes 1.8 million or so distinct CDR3 sequences, about 39% of them seen just once. The sequencing sample was made of blood. The source is a human donor in good health.

J is TRBJ2-3 and V is TRBV14; 7 bases align to TRBD1. J was trimmed by 1 base and V by 4 bases; bases with no gene match: 8. Germline values: CDR1 SGHDN, CDR2 FVKESK. The CDR3 totals 16 residues. The CDR3 DNA reads as TGTGCCAGCAGCCTATATCAGGGGGTTGGCACAGATACGCAGTATTTT. Translating gives CASSLYQGVGTDTQYF.

This clonotype was found a few times. This chain connects TRBV7-2 to TRBJ1-1, with no clear D. The CDR3 totals 16 residues. Between the trimmed V and J ends, which lost 7 bases and 0 bases, there was a span of 18 bases. CDR1 SGHTA and CDR2 FQGNSA come from the germline V gene. The CDR3, as DNA: TGTGCCAGCACCCCGGACGCGGTACTCATGAACACTGAAGCTTTCTTT. This codes for CASTPDAVLMNTEAFF.

This clonotype was recorded once. The chain employs TRBV7-9 and TRBJ1-2; D is unclear. CDR1 and CDR2 (germline): SEHNR, FQNEAQ (reference sequence). The CDR3 has 13 residues. Trimming took 5 bases from V and 4 from J, leaving 11 bases between them. CDR3 residues: CASSDDSSYGYTF. The CDR3 DNA reads as TGTGCCAGCAGCGACGACTCCAGCTATGGCTACACCTTC.

This chain connects TRBV7-9 to TRBJ2-7; possibly TRBD1 for D (6 bases). The CDR3 totals 15 residues. Trimming left V 0 bases short and J 5 bases short, with 14 bases between. CDR1 SEHNR and CDR2 FQNEAQ come from the germline V gene (reference sequence). The CDR3 DNA follows: TGTGCCAGCAGCTTAGCGGCAGGGGTAAAAAACGAGCAGTACTTC. The encoded protein is CASSLAAGVKNEQYF.

This clonotype was picked up a small number of times. The chain's CDR3 is CASSQGYRETQYF. The CDR3 nucleotides are TGTGCCAGCAGCCAAGGGTATAGGGAGACCCAGTACTTC. This rearrangement joins TRBV3-1 to TRBJ2-5; no reliable D call. This CDR3 is 13 amino acids long. From germline, CDR1 is LGHDT and CDR2 YNNKEL (reference sequence). The V end lost 1 base, the J end lost 5 bases, and 8 bases lay between the germline ends.

The CDR3 loop reads CASSQGTETEETQYF. The CDR3, as DNA: TGCGCCAGCAGCCAAGGGACGGAAACCGAAGAGACCCAGTACTTC. The chain joins TRBV4-3 to TRBJ2-5; D is ambiguous. V was shortened by 1 base and J by 3 bases, with 12 bases between the two germline ends. Germline V gives CDR1 LGHNA, CDR2 YSLEER. CDR3 length equals 15 residues.

This clonotype was observed a handful of times. The CDR3 DNA is TGTGCCAGCAGCCAAACCCGTTTGACAGATACGCAGTATTTT. As protein: CASSQTRLTDTQYF. The J gene is TRBJ2-3, the V gene TRBV11-3; D call uncertain. Germline loops: CDR1 SGHNT, CDR2 YENEEA. The CDR3 spans 14 residues. Trimming took off 5 bases at V and 3 bases at J, with 12 bases between the two ends.

This clonotype appeared a few times. The CDR3 sequence: CASSLRTGQNIQYF. In DNA form, the CDR3 reads TGTGCCAGCAGCTTAAGGACCGGACAAAACATTCAGTACTTC. This rearrangement joins TRBV7-9 to TRBJ2-4, with D hard to call. The germline V gene encodes CDR1 SEHNR and CDR2 FQNEAQ (reference sequence). The CDR3 is 14 residues long. The V end was cut by 2 bases, the J end by 5 bases, with 10 bases between.

A note on this clonotype: The junction shows a germline mismatch at one end, possibly a read error. This rearrangement joins TRBV4-1 to TRBJ2-7; no reliable D call. This CDR3 spans 14 amino acids. CDR1 is MGHRA and CDR2 is YSYEKL in the germline V gene. CDR3 sequence (DNA): TGCGCCAGCAACCAAATGCCAGGTTCCTACGAGCAGTACTTC. Amino acid sequence: CASNQMPGSYEQYF.

CDR3 sequence reads: CASSTPTGAIYGYTF. The CDR3, as DNA: TGTGCCAGCAGCACGCCGACAGGGGCCATTTATGGCTACACCTTC. The rearrangement joins TRBV7-2 to TRBJ1-2; 8 bases align to TRBD1. Germline lookup yields CDR1 SGHTA and CDR2 FQGNSA. The CDR3 extends over 15 amino acids. The junction had 10 bases not matched to a gene; V was cut back by 5 bases and J by 5 bases.

V usage is TRBV14 and J usage is TRBJ2-4; tentative D call: TRBD2 (6 bases). The DNA matches TRBJ2-7 better at its end, which makes the J call doubtful. The CDR3 consists of 17 residues. CDR1 and CDR2 (germline): SGHDN, FVKESK. Written as DNA, the CDR3 is TGTGCCAGCAGCCAAGATTCCGGGGGTCGGGCGACCGACGAGCAGTACTTC. Translating it yields CASSQDSGGRATDEQYF.

This clonotype turned up a few times. The chain employs TRBV6-4 and TRBJ2-3; D is perhaps TRBD1 (6 bases). The ends were cut back, 2 bases at V and 5 bases at J, with 11 bases in the middle. Germline CDR1 MRHNA, CDR2 SNTAGT. The CDR3 is 14 residues long. In DNA form, the CDR3 reads TGTGCCAGCAGTGACGGGGGCCCGGGAGATACGCAGTATTTT. Translation gives CASSDGGPGDTQYF.

This chain uses TRBV12-3 or TRBV12-4 with TRBJ2-3, with D perhaps TRBD2 (7 bases). The CDR3 is made up of 12 amino acids. Trimming took 3 bases from V and 10 from J, leaving 11 bases between them. The CDR3 sequence is CASSFPGGPQYF. CDR3 bases: TGTGCCAGCAGTTTCCCCGGGGGGCCGCAGTATTTT.

This clonotype has at least ten counts. This chain uses TRBV5-1 with TRBJ2-7; TRBD1 matches at 7 bases. Per the germline V gene, CDR1 is SGHRS and CDR2 is YFSETQ. There are 14 residues in the CDR3. With 0 bases clipped from V and 2 bases from J, the junction kept 2 bases outside the gene matches. This chain's CDR3 is CASSLEGQTYEQYF. The DNA of the CDR3 is TGCGCCAGCAGCTTGGAGGGACAGACCTACGAGCAGTACTTC.

The sample holds one count of this clonotype. A junction boundary mismatches the germline segment, possibly from a read error. The V gene is TRBV7-2, the J gene TRBJ2-7, with D perhaps TRBD1 or TRBD2 (5 bases each). CDR1 SGHTA and CDR2 FQGNSA come from the germline V gene. The CDR3 is 15 residues long. The chain's CDR3 is CASSLGTLGTYEQYF. CDR3 nucleotide sequence: TGTGCCAGCAGCTTAGGAACCCTAGGGACCTACGAACAGTACTTC.

This chain connects TRBV6-5 to TRBJ1-4; D perhaps matches TRBD1 (5 bases). Germline loops: CDR1 MNHEY, CDR2 SVGAGI. The CDR3 has 14 amino acids. Trimming shortened V by 4 bases and J by 5 bases, and 11 bases separated the two germline ends. As DNA, the CDR3 is TGTGCCAGCAGTTCGGGACTGAGAAATGAAAAACTGTTTTTT. Translated, it gives CASSSGLRNEKLFF.